A selection of T cell receptor beta chains follows, all from one sample in a study of OX40 agonist ivuxolimab in advanced cancers. Some clones are missing from TCRdb's copy, which holds only in-frame ones; the method was immunoSEQ multiplex PCR. The sample includes around 20,000 clones, about 70% of them seen just once. The specimen was CD4+ or CD8+ T cells sorted from blood, collected in a trial of the OX40 agonist ivuxolimab. The receptors stem from an adult with an advanced solid tumor such as melanoma, head and neck, liver or kidney cancer. CDR3s include the opening cysteine and the closing phenylalanine or tryptophan. A D gene is named only where the DNA matches it firmly. Some rows have no size entry. The others give once, few or many, or a class for an expanded clone.

v_call,j_call,clone_size,d_call,cdr3_aa,cdr3_nt
TRBV11-3,TRBJ1-1,NA,TRBD1,CASRVDRLNTEAFF,TGTGCCAGCAGAGTGGACAGGTTGAACACTGAAGCTTTCTTT
TRBV9,TRBJ1-2,NA,NA,CASSVLPTRQPQNGYTF,TGTGCCAGCAGCGTACTTCCTACCCGACAGCCGCAGAATGGCTACACCTTC
TRBV7-9,TRBJ2-5,NA,NA,CASSLSPSIFALETQYF,TGTGCCAGCAGCTTATCCCCTAGCATCTTCGCTCTGGAGACCCAGTACTTC
TRBV7-4,TRBJ1-2,NA,NA,CASSPTTEIHGYTF,TGTGCCAGCAGCCCAACGACAGAAATACATGGCTACACCTTC
TRBV14,TRBJ1-1,NA,TRBD1,CASSRGQGNTEAFF,TGTGCCAGCAGCCGCGGACAGGGTAACACTGAAGCTTTCTTT
TRBV13,TRBJ2-3,NA,NA,CASSYRGTDTQYF,TGTGCCAGCAGCTATAGGGGCACAGATACGCAGTATTTT
TRBV27,TRBJ1-2,once,TRBD1,CASSFRTGWGLSNYGYTF,TGTGCCAGCAGTTTCCGGACAGGGTGGGGTTTGTCTAACTATGGCTACACCTTC
TRBV6-5,TRBJ2-7,NA,TRBD2,CATSGRSSYEQYF,TGTGCCACTAGCGGGAGGAGCTCCTACGAGCAGTACTTC
TRBV5-1,TRBJ1-4,NA,TRBD1,CASSLEGQGREKLFF,TGCGCCAGCAGCTTGGAAGGACAGGGCCGGGAAAAACTGTTTTTT
TRBV7-9,TRBJ1-5,NA,NA,CASSLGGGQPQHF,TGTGCCAGCAGCTTAGGAGGGGGACAACCCCAGCATTTT
TRBV5-6,TRBJ1-2,NA,NA,CASSVDSNYGYTF,TGTGCCAGCAGCGTTGACAGCAACTATGGCTACACCTTC
TRBV4-2,TRBJ2-7,few,NA,CASSLDTGKYEQYF,TGTGCCAGCAGCTTGGACACAGGGAAATACGAGCAGTACTTC
TRBV5-5,TRBJ1-2,once,NA,CASSLGTVYGYTF,TGTGCCAGCAGCTTGGGGACAGTCTATGGCTACACCTTC
TRBV30,TRBJ1-1,few,NA,CAWKSGPEAFF,TGTGCCTGGAAAAGCGGACCTGAAGCTTTCTTT
TRBV11-3,TRBJ2-3,NA,TRBD2,CASPPPAGGPNTDTQYF,TGTGCCAGCCCCCCCCCAGCGGGAGGGCCCAACACAGATACGCAGTATTTT
TRBV7-9,TRBJ2-7,NA,NA,CASSLDSYYEQYF,TGTGCCAGCAGCCTGGACAGTTACTACGAGCAGTACTTC
TRBV11-2,TRBJ1-4,NA,TRBD1,CASSLGQGKLFF,TGTGCCAGCAGCTTAGGACAGGGGAAACTGTTTTTT
TRBV10-3,TRBJ2-7,medium-sized,TRBD1,CAISDETGVKTPYEQYF,TGTGCCATCAGTGACGAGACAGGGGTCAAGACCCCCTACGAGCAGTACTTC
TRBV27,TRBJ1-2,NA,NA,CASSPSAGGYYGYTF,TGTGCCAGCAGTCCCAGCGCGGGGGGCTACTATGGCTACACCTTC
TRBV6-5,TRBJ2-7,few,NA,CATRRESSAYEQYF,TGTGCCACCCGGAGGGAGTCTAGCGCCTACGAGCAGTACTTC
TRBV6-1,TRBJ2-7,NA,NA,CASSEWGTVSYEQYF,TGTGCCAGCAGTGAATGGGGGACTGTCTCCTACGAGCAGTACTTC
TRBV5-4,TRBJ2-4,NA,TRBD1,CASSAGTGGGIQYF,TGTGCCAGCAGCGCCGGGACAGGGGGCGGCATTCAGTACTTC
TRBV10-3,TRBJ1-1,NA,NA,CAISAELALNTEAFF,TGTGCCATCAGTGCTGAGCTTGCGTTGAACACTGAAGCTTTCTTT
TRBV11-1,TRBJ2-7,NA,NA,CASSLSSYEQYF,TGTGCCAGCAGCTTATCCTCCTACGAGCAGTACTTC
TRBV7-6,TRBJ2-7,NA,NA,CASSLDSESEQYF,TGTGCCAGCAGCTTAGACTCCGAGTCCGAGCAGTACTTC
TRBV6-6,TRBJ1-2,NA,NA,CASSYSTGIYGYTF,TGTGCCAGCAGTTACTCTACAGGAATCTATGGCTACACCTTC
TRBV6-1,TRBJ2-7,NA,NA,CASTPTVDYEQYF,TGTGCCAGCACCCCGACAGTTGACTACGAGCAGTACTTC
TRBV28,TRBJ2-7,NA,TRBD1,CASSHGTGAAYEQYF,TGTGCCAGCAGCCATGGGACAGGGGCGGCCTACGAGCAGTACTTC
TRBV21-1,TRBJ2-1,few,NA,CASSIWRDPNSNEQFF,TGTGCCAGCAGCATCTGGCGGGACCCCAATTCCAATGAGCAGTTCTTC
TRBV7-9,TRBJ2-7,NA,TRBD1,CASRPTDRGLSYEQYF,TGTGCCAGCAGGCCGACCGACAGGGGGCTCTCCTACGAGCAGTACTTC
TRBV6-6,TRBJ1-2,NA,TRBD1,CASSYSQGAEGYTF,TGTGCCAGCAGTTACTCCCAGGGGGCGGAAGGCTACACCTTC
TRBV9,TRBJ2-1,NA,NA,CASSVGPRGHGGNEQFF,TGTGCCAGCAGCGTAGGGCCGCGGGGACATGGGGGGAATGAGCAGTTCTTC
TRBV28,TRBJ2-7,NA,TRBD1,CASRDRGDEQYF,TGTGCCAGCAGAGACAGGGGAGACGAGCAGTACTTC
TRBV15,TRBJ2-1,few,NA,CATSRDQESYNEQFF,TGTGCCACCAGCAGAGACCAGGAGTCCTACAATGAGCAGTTCTTC
TRBV9,TRBJ2-7,NA,NA,CASSAYGLSSYEQYF,TGTGCCAGCAGCGCTTACGGGCTTAGCTCCTACGAGCAGTACTTC
TRBV6-6,TRBJ1-1,once,NA,CASSYSDSLTTEAFF,TGTGCCAGCAGTTACTCCGACAGCCTGACCACTGAAGCTTTCTTT
TRBV27,TRBJ1-1,NA,NA,CASSSVTEAFF,TGTGCCAGCAGTTCAGTCACTGAAGCTTTCTTT
TRBV10-1,TRBJ1-6,NA,TRBD1,CASSEYRGGSPLHF,TGCGCCAGCAGTGAATACAGGGGTGGATCACCCCTCCACTTT
TRBV7-9,TRBJ2-1,NA,NA,CASSSDRYNEQFF,TGTGCCAGCAGCTCGGACAGATACAATGAGCAGTTCTTC
TRBV30,TRBJ2-7,NA,NA,CAWRPTDYEQYF,TGTGCCTGGAGGCCGACAGACTACGAGCAGTACTTC
TRBV28,TRBJ2-3,NA,TRBD1,CASSFSLSGQHTDTQYF,TGTGCCAGCAGTTTTTCCCTCTCGGGACAGCACACAGATACGCAGTATTTT
TRBV28,TRBJ1-5,NA,NA,CASSFRGLEQPQHF,TGTGCCAGCAGCTTTCGGGGGTTGGAACAGCCCCAGCATTTT
TRBV5-6,TRBJ2-7,NA,TRBD2,CASSLETAGATYEQYF,TGTGCCAGCAGCTTGGAAACAGCGGGAGCAACCTACGAGCAGTACTTC
TRBV5-4,TRBJ2-5,NA,TRBD1,CASSLADREQETQYF,TGTGCCAGCAGCTTGGCCGACAGGGAGCAAGAGACCCAGTACTTC
TRBV6-6,TRBJ1-1,NA,TRBD1,CASNGQGPFTEAFF,TGTGCCAGCAACGGACAGGGCCCGTTCACTGAAGCTTTCTTT
TRBV7-9,TRBJ1-1,NA,NA,CAGWGLNTEAFF,TGTGCCGGGTGGGGGCTGAACACTGAAGCTTTCTTT
TRBV4-3,TRBJ2-7,NA,TRBD1,CASSPGQGNYEQYF,TGCGCCAGCAGCCCGGGACAGGGGAACTACGAGCAGTACTTC
TRBV11-3,TRBJ2-7,NA,NA,CASSPPGSTGRKYF,TGTGCCAGCAGCCCTCCCGGGAGCACAGGGCGGAAGTACTTC
TRBV7-2,TRBJ2-3,NA,NA,CASSRTAGTDTQYF,TGTGCCAGCAGCCGGACTGCTGGCACAGATACGCAGTATTTT
TRBV5-1,TRBJ2-5,NA,NA,CASRRGGEDQYF,TGCGCCAGCAGGAGGGGCGGGGAGGATCAGTACTTC
TRBV7-5,TRBJ2-7,NA,NA,CARSLSGRAGIAHLSYEQYF,TGTGCCAGAAGCTTAAGCGGGAGGGCCGGTATTGCCCACCTCTCCTACGAGCAGTACTTC
TRBV27,TRBJ1-2,NA,NA,CASSSGLYGYTF,TGTGCCAGCAGTTCCGGGCTCTATGGCTACACCTTC